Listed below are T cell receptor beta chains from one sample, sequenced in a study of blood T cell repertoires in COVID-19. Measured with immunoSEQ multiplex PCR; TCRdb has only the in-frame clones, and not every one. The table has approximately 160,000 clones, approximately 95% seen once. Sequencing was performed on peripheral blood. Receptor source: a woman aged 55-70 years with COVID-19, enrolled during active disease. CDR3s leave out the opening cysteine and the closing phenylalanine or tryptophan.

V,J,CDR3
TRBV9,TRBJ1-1,ASSPDGRGNTEAF
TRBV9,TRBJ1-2,ASSAAGTPYGYT
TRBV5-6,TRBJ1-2,ASSRDTRDSYT
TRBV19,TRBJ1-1,ASSTRGPTEAF
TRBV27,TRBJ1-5,ASSRWEDVNQPQH
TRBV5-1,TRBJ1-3,ASSNVQGSPGNTIY
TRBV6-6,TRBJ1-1,ASSFRLGGAF
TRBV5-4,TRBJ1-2,ASSLQGAGGYT
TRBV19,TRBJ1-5,ASSLVGFNQPQH
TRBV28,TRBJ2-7,ASSSVGQGGY
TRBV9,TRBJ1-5,ASSDGQGNQPQH
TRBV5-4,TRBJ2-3,ASGRGSGGATPDTQY
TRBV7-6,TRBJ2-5,ASSFQGAETQY
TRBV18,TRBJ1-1,ASSPGQGLTEAF
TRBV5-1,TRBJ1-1,ASSPLPGGTMNTEAF
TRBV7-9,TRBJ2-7,ASDGGRTSDPPYEQY
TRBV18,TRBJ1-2,ASSRPGSSPPIAGYT
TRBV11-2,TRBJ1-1,ASRPEVESTEAF
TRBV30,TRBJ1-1,AWSQRGYTEAF
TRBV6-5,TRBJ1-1,ASSYSPGGSGTEAF
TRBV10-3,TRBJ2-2,AITPRGSGTGELF
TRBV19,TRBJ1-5,ASSIQVDQPQH
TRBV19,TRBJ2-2,ASSIGPGTNTGELF
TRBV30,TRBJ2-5,AWSALAGAGETQY
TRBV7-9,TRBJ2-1,ASSKDKLIYNEQF
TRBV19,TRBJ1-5,ASSIVLSMGRNNQPQH
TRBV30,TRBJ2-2,AWSVPPRDRRNTGELF
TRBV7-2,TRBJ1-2,ASSLGDRVGYT
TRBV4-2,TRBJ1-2,ASSQDRQGSGYT
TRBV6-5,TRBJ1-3,ASSRDRTSGNTIY
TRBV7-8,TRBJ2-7,ASSLGTVGYEQY
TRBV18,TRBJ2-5,ASSPRGLIETQY
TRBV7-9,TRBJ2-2,ASTPGAAGTGELF
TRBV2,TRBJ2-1,ASSAGRGGRYNEQF
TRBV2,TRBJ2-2,ASTQGQLTGELF
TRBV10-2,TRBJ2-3,ASRALAANTDTQY
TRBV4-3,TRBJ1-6,ASSQEDPRDTYSYNSPLH
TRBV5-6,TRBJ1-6,ASSGTGKSPLH
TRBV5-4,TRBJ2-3,ASSLAGGRGTDTQY
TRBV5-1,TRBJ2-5,ASSARVQETQY
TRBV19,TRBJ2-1,ASSEGTSGGDEQF
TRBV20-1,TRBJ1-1,SASRTGLTEAF
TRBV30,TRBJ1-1,AWSVTGINTEAF
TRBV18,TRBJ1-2,ASSPSYGYT
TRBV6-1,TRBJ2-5,ASSEVRETQY
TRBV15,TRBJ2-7,ATSRDPGSSYEQY
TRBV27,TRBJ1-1,ASSGTRTEAF
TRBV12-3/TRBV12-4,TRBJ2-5,ASSLGRAQTQY
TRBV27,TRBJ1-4,ASREGLGKEKLF
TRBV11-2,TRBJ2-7,ASSLVRGQSYEQY
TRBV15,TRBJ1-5,ATSRGGDQPQH
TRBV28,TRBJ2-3,ASSFVSGEVDTQY
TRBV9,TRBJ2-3,ASSPGTIIRPDTQY
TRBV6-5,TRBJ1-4,ASSYSAGEGEKLF
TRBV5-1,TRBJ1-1,ASSQDRGVGAF
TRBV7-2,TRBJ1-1,ASTFLAGQAEAF
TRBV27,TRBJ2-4,ASSLFSNSKNIQY
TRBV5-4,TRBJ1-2,ASREGGPVYGYT
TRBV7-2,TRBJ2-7,ASSSEGAYEQY
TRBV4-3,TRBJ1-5,ASSQGSNQPQH